The 26 T cell receptor beta chains presented below share a single source sample, sequenced in a study of cytomegalovirus exposure and HLA in healthy donors. The PCR used 60 Vbeta and 13 Jbeta primers. Using immunoSEQ multiplex PCR, the repertoire was profiled, and TCRdb retains in-frame clones only, with some absent. This table holds approximately 120,000 clones, about 80% found once. Sequenced sample: PBMCs. Receptors originate from a man aged 35 to 55 in good health and CMV-seronegative.

This sequence joins TRBV2 and TRBJ2-5; tentative D call: TRBD2 (6 bases). The J call could be wrong; TRBJ2-7 is a better fit for the DNA end. The CDR3 is 15 residues long. Germline CDR1 and CDR2: SNHLY and FYNNEI. The CDR3 region is CASSNRRVEGYEQYF. The CDR3 region has the DNA TGTGCCAGCAGCAACAGGAGGGTAGAGGGCTACGAGCAGTACTTC.

The chain links TRBV6-5 to TRBJ2-3; a weak D match, TRBD1 (6 bases). The V and J ends lost 4 bases and 2 bases respectively, with 13 bases between them. The CDR3 is 15 residues long. The germline gives CDR1 MNHEY, CDR2 SVGAGI. The CDR3, as DNA: TGTGCCAGCAGTTCGAGGGACAAAACCACAGATACGCAGTATTTT. This translates into CASSSRDKTTDTQYF.

This rearrangement joins TRBV13 to TRBJ1-3, with D tentatively TRBD1 (5 bases). CDR3 length equals 16 residues. V shed 2 bases and J shed 2 bases, with 13 bases lying between them. CDR1 is PRHDT, CDR2 FYEKMQ, per germline (reference sequence). This CDR3 reads CASSLSQGIAGNTIYF. DNA of the CDR3: TGTGCCAGCAGCTTAAGCCAGGGAATTGCTGGAAACACCATATATTTT. The full variable domain, with the rest looked up from reference TRBV13 and TRBJ1-3, is AAGVIQSPRHLIKEKRETATLKCYPIPRHDTVYWYQQGPGQDPQFLISFYEKMQSDKGSIPDRFSAQQFSDYHSELNMSSLELGDSALYFCASSLSQGIAGNTIYFGEGSWLTVV.

CDR3 bases: TGCGCCAGCAGCTTGGCACCCGCCTACTACGAGCAGTACTTC. Residues: CASSLAPAYYEQYF. The V and J genes are TRBV5-1 and TRBJ2-7; the D is unclear. V was pared by 0 bases and J by 3 bases, with 10 bases between. There are 14 residues in the CDR3. CDR1 SGHRS and CDR2 YFSETQ come from the germline V gene. Complete variable domain (other parts from reference TRBV5-1 and TRBJ2-7): KAGVTQTPRYLIKTRGQQVTLSCSPISGHRSVSWYQQTPGQGLQFLFEYFSETQRNKGNFPGRFSGRQFSNSRSEMNVSTLELGDSALYLCASSLAPAYYEQYFGPGTRLTVT.

This chain links TRBV6-1 with TRBJ1-5; weak D call: TRBD1 (5 bases). The CDR3 has 17 amino acids. The V gene's germline CDR1 is MNHNS and CDR2 SASEGT. V was pared by 3 bases and J by 7 bases, with 22 bases between. CDR3 DNA: TGTGCCAGCAGTGAGGCCGCGGGGGGTATATTTTCCCAGCCCCAGCATTTT. Protein: CASSEAAGGIFSQPQHF.

V usage is TRBV13 and J usage is TRBJ2-7; D is unresolved. This CDR3 is 16 amino acids long. The V and J ends lost 0 bases and 2 bases respectively, with 14 bases between them. Per the germline V gene, CDR1 is PRHDT and CDR2 is FYEKMQ (reference sequence). The CDR3 region has the DNA TGTGCCAGCAGCTTAGGCCGAAAACCGAGCGCCTACGAGCAGTACTTC. It encodes CASSLGRKPSAYEQYF.

The chain has TRBV6-5 and TRBJ1-2, with 7 positions matching TRBD1. Germline CDR1 MNHEY, CDR2 SVGAGI. V lost 5 bases to trimming and J lost 7 bases; unmatched junction nucleotides: 10. This CDR3 is built from 14 residues. The CDR3 loop is CASSRGGGGVGYTF. The CDR3 nucleotides are TGTGCCAGCAGTCGGGGGGGAGGGGGCGTTGGCTACACCTTC.

The chain has TRBV19 and TRBJ1-1; no reliable D call. CDR3 size: 12 residues. The V end lost 8 bases, the J end lost 4 bases, and 11 bases lay between the germline ends. CDR1 and CDR2 from the germline V gene are LNHDA and SQIVND (reference sequence). The CDR3 nucleotides read TGTGCCAGTCAGATAGGAGGCACTGAAGCTTTCTTT. It encodes CASQIGGTEAFF.

The rearrangement joins TRBV10-2 to TRBJ2-7; D remains unclear. With 4 bases removed from V and 4 bases from J, the gap between germline ends came to 5 bases. CDR3 length equals 11 residues. Germline CDR1 WSHSY, CDR2 SAAADI. CDR3 DNA: TGCGCCAGCAGTGTCGGTTACGAGCAGTACTTC. Amino acid sequence: CASSVGYEQYF.

The chain couples TRBV7-9 to TRBJ2-1, with TRBD1 matching 9 bases. V shed 5 bases and J 5 bases; nucleotides not matched to a gene: 7. Germline assignment: CDR1 SEHNR and CDR2 FQNEAQ (reference sequence). The CDR3 spans 15 residues. This chain's CDR3 is CASSPRGQGNNEQFF. CDR3 DNA sequence: TGTGCCAGCAGCCCAAGGGGACAGGGCAACAATGAGCAGTTCTTC.

The rearrangement links TRBV7-3 to TRBJ2-3, with 9 bases matching TRBD2. This CDR3 comprises 15 residues. CDR1 is SGHTA and CDR2 is FQGTGA in the germline V gene. V lost 4 bases, J lost 3 bases, and 5 bases stayed unmatched. CDR3 in amino acids: CASSSGTSLTDTQYF. The CDR3 nucleotides read TGTGCCAGCAGCTCCGGGACTAGCTTGACAGATACGCAGTATTTT.

The V and J genes are TRBV18 and TRBJ1-5, with TRBD1 identical over 9 bases. The CDR3 is 15 residues long. The V gene end was trimmed by 5 bases and the J gene end by 2 bases; junction bases not matched to a gene: 4. Germline V gene lookup returns CDR1 KGHSH and CDR2 LQKENI. For the CDR3, the DNA is TGTGCCAGCTCATCGACAGGGGGGGGCAATCAGCCCCAGCATTTT. Its protein product is CASSSTGGGNQPQHF.

This clone was counted only a few times. The CDR3 loop is CASGLTWTSGGWAQYF. The CDR3 bases are TGTGCCAGCGGACTGACGTGGACTAGCGGGGGGTGGGCGCAGTATTTT. This chain joins TRBV27 and TRBJ2-3; 14 nucleotides match TRBD2. The CDR3 sequence is 16 residues long. The V gene end was trimmed by 8 bases and the J gene end by 10 bases; junction bases not matched to a gene: 14. Germline values: CDR1 MNHEY, CDR2 SMNVEV (reference sequence).

The V call is TRBV4-3, the J call TRBJ1-4, with 7 bases that match TRBD1. V gave up 0 bases and J gave up 10 bases; unmatched junction bases: 8. CDR3 size: 15 residues. The germline CDR1 and CDR2 sequences are LGHNA and YSLEER. The CDR3 nucleotides are TGCGCCAGCAGCCAAGATCGGCCAGGGGGGAGAAAACTGTTTTTT. Its protein is CASSQDRPGGRKLFF.

The chain links TRBV7-2 to TRBJ1-2; a possible D gene is TRBD1 (6 bases). Germline V lookup: CDR1 SGHTA, CDR2 FQGNSA. The V end lost 2 bases, the J end lost 4 bases, and 11 bases lay between the germline ends. The CDR3 extends over 14 amino acids. The CDR3 loop reads CASSLTQGIYGYTF. The CDR3 DNA follows: TGTGCCAGCAGCTTAACGCAGGGGATCTATGGCTACACCTTC.

The chain is built from TRBV15 and TRBJ1-6; 9 nucleotides agree with TRBD1. Germline V lookup: CDR1 LNHNV, CDR2 YYDKDF (reference sequence). This CDR3 has 16 residues. The V and J ends lost 3 bases and 7 bases, in that order; junction bases with no gene match: 7. As DNA, the CDR3 is TGTGCCACCAGCAGGCGAACAGGACAGGGGAATTCACCCCTCCACTTT. It codes for CATSRRTGQGNSPLHF.

The genes are TRBV5-1 and TRBJ2-5; no reliable D call. Germline V lookup: CDR1 SGHRS, CDR2 YFSETQ. There are 11 residues in the CDR3. Trimming stripped 2 bases from V and 5 bases from J, with 4 bases between. This chain's CDR3 is CASSFEETQYF. The CDR3 bases are TGCGCCAGCAGCTTTGAGGAGACCCAGTACTTC.

This clone was seen only a few times. The chain is built from TRBV6-6 and TRBJ1-1; a possible D gene is TRBD1 (6 bases). The germline V gene encodes CDR1 MNHNY and CDR2 SVGAGI (reference sequence). V was pared by 5 bases and J by 4 bases, with 17 bases between. The CDR3 length is 15 residues. CDR3 coding DNA: TGTGCCAGCAGTCCCACTCAGGGGTTTGGCACTGAAGCTTTCTTT. It codes for CASSPTQGFGTEAFF.

This rearrangement joins TRBV25-1 to TRBJ2-1; 9 bases match TRBD1. Germline loops: CDR1 MGHDK, CDR2 SYGVNS. Trimming removed 6 bases from V and 4 bases from J; junction bases left unmatched: 7. There are 15 residues in the CDR3. The CDR3 loop reads CASRFPGQGYNEQFF. The CDR3 nucleotides are TGTGCCAGCAGATTTCCGGGACAGGGTTACAATGAGCAGTTCTTC.

V is TRBV6-5 and J is TRBJ1-5, with D uncertain. The germline V gene encodes CDR1 MNHEY and CDR2 SVGAGI. The germline V and J ends were trimmed by 5 bases and 4 bases, with 9 bases remaining between them. The CDR3 contains 13 residues. The CDR3 sequence is CASSPIQNQPQHF. As DNA, the CDR3 is TGTGCCAGCAGTCCAATCCAGAATCAGCCCCAGCATTTT.

The CDR3 protein is CASSYGTGSGGEQYF. The CDR3 DNA reads as TGTGCCAGCAGTTACGGGACAGGGTCAGGGGGGGAGCAGTACTTC. V gene TRBV2 combines with J gene TRBJ2-7; 9 nucleotides agree with TRBD1. This CDR3 spans 15 amino acids. From germline, CDR1 is SNHLY and CDR2 FYNNEI. J was trimmed by 7 bases and V by 5 bases; bases with no gene match: 12. The whole variable domain, remainder taken from reference TRBV2 and TRBJ2-7, is EPEVTQTPSHQVTQMGQEVILRCVPISNHLYFYWYRQILGQKVEFLVSFYNNEISEKSEIFDDQFSVERPDGSNFTLKIRSTKLEDSAMYFCASSYGTGSGGEQYFGPGTRLTVT.

The chain joins TRBV4-3 to TRBJ1-1; D gene ambiguous. The CDR3 loop spans 13 amino acids. The germline CDR1 and CDR2 sequences are LGHNA and YSLEER. The V gene lost 2 bases and the J gene lost 6 bases, with 10 bases spanning the gap. CDR3 protein: CASSQKQTAEAFF. In DNA, the CDR3 is TGCGCCAGCAGCCAAAAACAGACCGCTGAAGCTTTCTTT.

The chain combines TRBV19 with TRBJ1-2; 7 bases line up with TRBD1. The V gene's germline CDR1 is LNHDA and CDR2 SQIVND (reference sequence). Unmatched junction bases numbered 5, after V lost 5 bases and J lost 2 bases. The CDR3 runs to 14 residues. CDR3 residues: CASSSLTGNYGYTF. Written as DNA, the CDR3 is TGTGCCAGTAGTTCACTGACAGGGAACTATGGCTACACCTTC. The full variable domain, rest sourced from reference TRBV19 and TRBJ1-2, is DGGITQSPKYLFRKEGQNVTLSCEQNLNHDAMYWYRQDPGQGLRLIYYSQIVNDFQKGDIAEGYSVSREKKESFPLTVTSAQKNPTAFYLCASSSLTGNYGYTFGSGTRLTVV.

This rearrangement joins TRBV6-5 to TRBJ1-5; 7 bases fit TRBD1. Trimming cost V 5 bases and J 4 bases; bases outside gene matches: 8. The germline V gene has CDR1 MNHEY and CDR2 SVGAGI. This CDR3 is built from 15 residues. The CDR3 reads CASSVLGGENQPQHF. The CDR3 DNA is TGTGCCAGCAGTGTCTTAGGGGGCGAGAATCAGCCCCAGCATTTT.

V usage is TRBV19 and J usage is TRBJ2-1; 8 bases agree with TRBD1. This CDR3 comprises 12 residues. Germline loops: CDR1 LNHDA, CDR2 SQIVND (reference sequence). V was clipped by 8 bases and J by 9 bases; unmatched bases: 6. The CDR3 sequence is CASGQGAGEQFF. CDR3 in DNA: TGTGCCAGTGGGCAGGGGGCGGGTGAGCAGTTCTTC.

The chain uses TRBV9 and TRBJ2-2, with D perhaps matching TRBD2 (6 bases). V lost 6 bases to trimming and J lost 4 bases, with 19 bases between them. The CDR3 extends over 16 amino acids. CDR1 is SGDLS, CDR2 YYNGEE, per germline. The CDR3 region has the DNA TGTGCCAGCACCCCAGGAGGGGCCCCTTCCACCGGGGAGCTGTTTTTT. Its protein is CASTPGGAPSTGELFF. The full variable domain, completed using reference TRBV9 and TRBJ2-2, is DSGVTQTPKHLITATGQRVTLRCSPRSGDLSVYWYQQSLDQGLQFLIQYYNGEERAKGNILERFSAQQFPDLHSELNLSSLELGDSALYFCASTPGGAPSTGELFFGEGSRLTVL.